A single sample is the source of the 12 T cell receptor beta chains below, sequenced in a study of tumor and adjacent non-tumor tissue in lung cancer. A modified ARM-PCR protocol with three rounds of nested PCR amplified TCRbeta. TCRdb reprocessed the multiplex PCR reads with MiXCR, giving one entry per CDR3 protein. Of about 110,000 distinct CDR3 sequences in the sample, roughly 84% were seen once. RNA was extracted from bulk tissue without any cell sorting. Sequenced sample: lung tumor tissue. The receptors originated from a man in his 70s with non-small cell lung cancer.

Comment on this clonotype: A read error may account for a junction end that differs from germline. This chain connects TRBV20-1 to TRBJ1-1, with unresolved D. There are 11 residues in the CDR3. CDR1 and CDR2 (germline): DFQATT, SNEGSKA (reference sequence). CDR3 in DNA: TGCAGTGTTCCTCAGAGCGCTGAAACTTTCTTT. This translates into CSVPQSAETFF.

Comment on this clonotype: A clone one base away is much larger, so this may be a read error. J is TRBJ2-5 and V is TRBV14; TRBD2 aligns across 12 bases. V dropped 7 bases and J dropped 2; count of bases not matched to a gene: 8. The CDR3 totals 16 residues. Looked up from germline, CDR1 is SGHDN and CDR2 is FVKESK. Here the CDR3 reads CASIHWTSGKQETQYF. The CDR3 nucleotides read TGTGCCAGCATCCACTGGACTAGCGGGAAACAAGAGACCCAGTACTTC.

By share, this clonotype ranks as large. The rearrangement joins TRBV29-1 to TRBJ1-1; unclear D gene. Per germline, CDR1 SQVTM and CDR2 ANQGSEA. The CDR3 has 13 residues. Trimming took 4 bases from V and 3 from J, leaving 12 bases between them. The CDR3 region is CSVGGEGYTEAFF. In DNA form, the CDR3 reads TGCAGCGTTGGCGGGGAAGGGTACACTGAAGCTTTCTTT.

This clonotype showed up just once. The chain combines TRBV11-2 with TRBJ2-7; possibly TRBD2 for D (5 bases). This CDR3 is 13 amino acids long. CDR1 is SGHAT, CDR2 FQNNGV, per germline. Trimming removed 5 bases at V and 9 bases at J, with 17 bases between. The CDR3 spells CASSQWTEGGQYF. The CDR3 nucleotides read TGTGCCAGCAGCCAATGGACCGAGGGTGGGCAGTACTTC.

Note on this clonotype: Sequence at one end of the junction differs from germline and may be a read error. The genes are TRBV6-2 or TRBV6-3 and TRBJ2-1, with a weak D call TRBD2 (5 bases). Germline V gives CDR1 MNHEY, CDR2 SVGEGT. The CDR3 totals 15 residues. CDR3 nucleotide sequence: TGTGCCAGCAGTCCGGTACTAGGCAATACCAATGAGCAGTTATTT. Its protein is CASSPVLGNTNEQLF.

Remarks on this clonotype: One end of the junction fails to match germline, which may point to a read error. The chain combines TRBV28 with TRBJ2-7, with D uncertain. Germline V gene lookup returns CDR1 MDHEN and CDR2 SYDVKM. The length of the CDR3 is 15 residues. In DNA, the CDR3 is TGTGCCAGTAGTTTATGGGGATTCGGGTCCTACAAGCAGTACTTC. This translates into CASSLWGFGSYKQYF.

As concerns this clonotype: A junction boundary mismatches the germline segment, possibly from a read error. V is TRBV4-1 and J is TRBJ1-5; weak D call: TRBD1 (5 bases). CDR3 length: 15 residues. Germline CDR1 reads MGHRA; CDR2 reads YSYEKL. CDR3 sequence (DNA): TGCGCCAGCAGCCAAGACCAGGGTAGTAATCAGCACCAGCATTTT. Translating gives CASSQDQGSNQHQHF.

Notes on this clonotype: This may come from a read error, since a much larger clone is one base off. J is TRBJ2-1 and V is TRBV5-1, with D perhaps matching TRBD2 (6 bases). CDR1 is SGHRS and CDR2 is YFSETQ in the germline V gene. CDR3 length equals 15 residues. Trimming took 0 bases from V and 11 from J, leaving 18 bases between them. This CDR3 reads CASSLEGRKEGKQFF. CDR3 DNA sequence: TGCGCCAGCAGCTTGGAGGGACGAAAGGAGGGAAAGCAGTTCTTC.

With respect to this clonotype: As the CDR3 is not closed by the conserved phenylalanine or tryptophan, this likely results from a read error. The rearrangement joins TRBV11-1 to TRBJ2-5; D remains ambiguous. The CDR3 sequence is 15 residues long. Trimming took 5 bases from V and 2 from J, leaving 15 bases between them. Germline-derived CDR1 and CDR2 are SGHAT and FQDESV (reference sequence). CDR3 region: CASSLGTANQETQYL. As DNA, the CDR3 is TGTGCCAGCAGCCTGGGTACGGCTAATCAAGAGACCCAGTACCTC.

Concerning this clonotype: A much larger clone lies one base from this, so it may be a read error. The chain is built from TRBV30 and TRBJ2-7; D remains unclear. The germline V gene has CDR1 GTSNPN and CDR2 SVGIG (reference sequence). There are 13 residues in the CDR3. The CDR3 nucleotides read TGTACCTGGAGTCCCGGCCCAAGGGACGAGCAGTACTTC. Protein: CTWSPGPRDEQYF.

On this clonotype itself: The junction differs from germline at one of its ends, possibly a read error. The genes are TRBV28 and TRBJ1-6; D is undetermined. The CDR3 length is 20 residues. CDR1 is MDHEN and CDR2 is SYDVKM in the germline V gene. Here the CDR3 reads CTSSPTWQIYHNFDNSPPHF. The CDR3 coding sequence is TGTACCAGCAGTCCTACCTGGCAGATTTATCATAACTTCGATAATTCACCCCCCCACTTT.

This rearrangement joins TRBV4-1 to TRBJ1-4; D not resolved. This CDR3 region has 15 residues. Trimming cost V 2 bases and J 15 bases, with 22 bases left between them. Germline V CDR1 and CDR2: MGHRA, YSYEKL. CDR3 bases: TGCGCCAGCAGCCAACTAACAACCGATCCCCGGAAAATGTTTTTT. It yields the protein CASSQLTTDPRKMFF.